This record looks at one T cell receptor beta chain sequence and its context. Its antigen remains unknown. The source of the sample is a study of cytomegalovirus exposure and HLA in healthy donors. Findings of the study overall: As was reported, the classifier diagnosed cytomegalovirus status with high specificity and sensitivity.

The germline gives CDR1 SEHNR, CDR2 FQNEAQ (reference sequence). The CDR3 runs 14 residues. Trimming took off 2 bases at V and 8 bases at J, with 15 bases between the two ends. PCR involved 60 Vbeta and 13 Jbeta primers. Clones were read by immunoSEQ multiplex PCR, and TCRdb kept only the in-frame ones, dropping some. The repertoire includes 170,000 or so clones, over 70% of them detected once, and approximately 6.7% sits in the top ten. Sequenced sample: PBMCs. The genes are TRBV7-9 and TRBJ1-2, with D hard to call. This clonotype was obtained from a young man in good health and CMV-seropositive. The CDR3 DNA reads as TGTGCCAGCAGCTTATTGGTCGGGGTGGTAGGCTACACCTTC. Translated: CASSLLVGVVGYTF.